The text below deals with one TCR beta chain. Its cognate antigen is unknown. This sample stems from a study of T cells in localized non-small cell lung cancer. The study's findings and limits: Among blood samples, higher T cell density accompanied longer overall survival. Median roughly 57 top-100 tumor clones were shared with paired adjacent lung. Because only a single region of the tumor was sequenced, heterogeneity remains possible.

V gave up 0 bases and J gave up 7 bases, with 10 bases separating them. The CDR3 extends over 15 amino acids. Germline V gene sequence: CDR1 LGHNA, CDR2 YSLEER. The assay was immunoSEQ multiplex PCR, and TCRdb's table has in-frame clones only and misses some. The sample gives over 50,000 clones, approximately 88% of which show up once; about a sixth is in the top ten. J is TRBJ1-6 and V is TRBV4-3; a weak D match, TRBD1 (5 bases). The sequences come from peripheral blood mononuclear cells, collected before any cancer treatment. The source of this sequence is a man aged 35 to 69 with stage III lung adenocarcinoma. This chain's CDR3 is CASSQDRQRNSPLHF. CDR3 nucleotide sequence: TGCGCCAGCAGCCAAGATAGACAGAGGAATTCACCCCTCCACTTT.